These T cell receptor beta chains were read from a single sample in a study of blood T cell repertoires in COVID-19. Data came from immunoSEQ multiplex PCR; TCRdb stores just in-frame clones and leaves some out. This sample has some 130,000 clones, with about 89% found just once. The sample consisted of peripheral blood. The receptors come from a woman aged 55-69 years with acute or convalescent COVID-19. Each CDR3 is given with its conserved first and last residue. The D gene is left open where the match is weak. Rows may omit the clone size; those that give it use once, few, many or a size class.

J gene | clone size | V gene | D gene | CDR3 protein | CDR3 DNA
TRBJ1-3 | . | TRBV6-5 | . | CASTASGAAGNTIYF | TGTGCCAGCACCGCATCAGGGGCTGCTGGAAACACCATATATTTT
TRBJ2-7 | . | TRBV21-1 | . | CASGRRPGLAGYHSYEQYF | TGTGCCAGCGGGCGTCGACCGGGACTAGCGGGATACCACTCCTACGAGCAGTACTTC
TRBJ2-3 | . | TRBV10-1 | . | CASSLGNSIGFTDTQYF | TGCGCCAGCAGCTTAGGCAACTCCATCGGGTTCACAGATACGCAGTATTTT
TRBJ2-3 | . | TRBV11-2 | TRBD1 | CASSSDRGFTTDTQYF | TGTGCCAGCAGCAGCGACAGGGGCTTTACAACAGATACGCAGTATTTT
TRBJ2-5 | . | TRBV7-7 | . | CASSLLAEETQYF | TGTGCTAGCAGCTTATTGGCGGAAGAGACCCAGTACTTC
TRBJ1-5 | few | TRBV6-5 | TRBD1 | CASSRGQALQPQHF | TGTGCCAGCAGTCGGGGACAGGCCCTACAGCCCCAGCATTTT
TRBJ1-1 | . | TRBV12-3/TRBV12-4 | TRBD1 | CASRTGGTEAFF | TGTGCCAGCAGGACAGGGGGGACTGAAGCTTTCTTT
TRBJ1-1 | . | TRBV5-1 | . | CASKEDRTNTEAFF | TGCGCCAGCAAGGAAGACAGGACGAACACTGAAGCTTTCTTT
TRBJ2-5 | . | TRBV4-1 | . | CASSQVSYQETQYF | TGCGCCAGCAGCCAAGTTTCCTATCAAGAGACCCAGTACTTC
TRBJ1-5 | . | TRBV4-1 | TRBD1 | CASSQGDRVDQPQHF | TGCGCCAGCAGCCAAGGGGACAGGGTGGATCAGCCCCAGCATTTT
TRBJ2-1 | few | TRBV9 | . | CASSLDSTSYNEQFF | TGTGCCAGCAGCTTGGACTCCACCTCCTACAATGAGCAGTTCTTC
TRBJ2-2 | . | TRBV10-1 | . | CASSERSLGAGELFF | TGCGCCAGCAGTGAGCGGAGCCTAGGAGCCGGGGAGCTGTTTTTT
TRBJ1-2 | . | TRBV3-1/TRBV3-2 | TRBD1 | CASSQDRGPYGYTF | TGTGCCAGCAGCCAGGACAGGGGGCCTTATGGCTACACCTTC
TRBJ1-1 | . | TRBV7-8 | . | CASSVAHSEAFF | TGTGCCAGCAGCGTGGCCCACAGTGAAGCTTTCTTT